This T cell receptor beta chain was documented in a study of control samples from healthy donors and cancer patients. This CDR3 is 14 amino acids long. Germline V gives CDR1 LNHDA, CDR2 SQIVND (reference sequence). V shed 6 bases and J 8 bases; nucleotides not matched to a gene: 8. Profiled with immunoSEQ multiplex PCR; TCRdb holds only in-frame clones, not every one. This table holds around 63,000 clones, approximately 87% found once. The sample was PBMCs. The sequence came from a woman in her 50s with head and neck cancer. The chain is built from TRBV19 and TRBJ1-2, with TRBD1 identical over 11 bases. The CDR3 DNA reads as TGTGCCAGTAGCGCCGGGACAGGGGGTAGAGGCTACACCTTC. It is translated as CASSAGTGGRGYTF.